The clone carrying this T cell receptor beta chain was observed a few times. The sample providers were healthy Caucasian people from Russia, aged about 6 to 90. This record belongs to a study of blood T cells in healthy people across ages. Trimming stripped 5 bases from V and 5 bases from J, with 18 bases between. Germline V gene lookup returns CDR1 MNHEY and CDR2 SVGEGT. The CDR3 runs to 16 residues. A second roughly 7 to 12 cycle PCR used barcoded and J-beta primers. Every sample gave at least 3 million paired-end reads containing CDR3. TCRdb re-analysed the 5' RACE reads in MiXCR, keeping a single row per CDR3 protein. The sample holds more than 800,000 distinct CDR3 sequences, about 30% seen once.

This clonotype was sampled from a woman aged 80 or over in good health. Sequencing input: blood. This chain joins TRBV6-2 or TRBV6-3 and TRBJ1-4; tentatively, D is TRBD1 (6 bases). The CDR3 sequence is CASSPIEDRRNEKLFF. In DNA form, the CDR3 reads TGTGCCAGCAGTCCAATCGAGGACAGACGAAATGAAAAACTGTTTTTT.